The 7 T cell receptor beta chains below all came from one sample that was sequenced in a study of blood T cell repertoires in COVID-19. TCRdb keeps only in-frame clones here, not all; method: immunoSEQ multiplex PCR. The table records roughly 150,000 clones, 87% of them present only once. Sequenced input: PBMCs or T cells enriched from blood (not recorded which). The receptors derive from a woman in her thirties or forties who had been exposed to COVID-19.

Here the CDR3 DNA reads TGTGCCACCAGTGATGGGAGACAGGGGGCGAATCAGCCCCAGCATTTT. Protein product: CATSDGRQGANQPQHF. V usage is TRBV24-1 and J usage is TRBJ1-5, with 10 nucleotides matching TRBD1. The CDR3 length is 16 residues. V lost 3 bases, J lost 4 bases, and 5 bases stayed unmatched. CDR1 is KGHDR and CDR2 is SFDVKD in the germline V gene.

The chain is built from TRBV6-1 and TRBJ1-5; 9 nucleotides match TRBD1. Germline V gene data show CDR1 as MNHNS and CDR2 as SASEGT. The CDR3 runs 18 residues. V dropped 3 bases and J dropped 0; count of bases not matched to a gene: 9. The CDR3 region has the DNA TGTGCCAGCAGTGAGGTAGGGACAGGGAGAACTAGCAATCAGCCCCAGCATTTT. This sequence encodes CASSEVGTGRTSNQPQHF.

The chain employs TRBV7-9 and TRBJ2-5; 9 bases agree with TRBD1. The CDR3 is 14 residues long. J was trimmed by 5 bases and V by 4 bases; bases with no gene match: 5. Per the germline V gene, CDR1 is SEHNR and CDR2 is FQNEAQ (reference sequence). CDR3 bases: TGTGCCAGCAGCTCTTACAGGGGGCAGGAGACCCAGTACTTC. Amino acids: CASSSYRGQETQYF.

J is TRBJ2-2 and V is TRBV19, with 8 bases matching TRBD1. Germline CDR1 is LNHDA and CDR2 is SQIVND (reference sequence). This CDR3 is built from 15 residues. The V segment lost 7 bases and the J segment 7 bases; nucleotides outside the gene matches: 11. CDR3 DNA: TGTGCCAGTACCCACCGACAGGGGAAAAACGGGGAGCTGTTTTTT. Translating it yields CASTHRQGKNGELFF.

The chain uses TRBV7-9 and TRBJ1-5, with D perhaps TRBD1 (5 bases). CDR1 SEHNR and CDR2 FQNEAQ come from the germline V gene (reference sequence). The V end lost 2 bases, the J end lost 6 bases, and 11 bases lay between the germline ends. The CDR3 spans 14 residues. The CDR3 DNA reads TGTGCCAGCAGCTTATCGGACGGGGGTCAGCCCCAGCATTTT. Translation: CASSLSDGGQPQHF.

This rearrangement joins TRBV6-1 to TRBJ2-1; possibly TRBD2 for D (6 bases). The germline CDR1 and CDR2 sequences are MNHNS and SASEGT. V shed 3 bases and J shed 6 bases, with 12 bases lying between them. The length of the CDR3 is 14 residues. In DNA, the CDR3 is TGTGCCAGCAGTGAGGGGGACTTTCCCAATGAGCAGTTCTTC. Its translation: CASSEGDFPNEQFF.

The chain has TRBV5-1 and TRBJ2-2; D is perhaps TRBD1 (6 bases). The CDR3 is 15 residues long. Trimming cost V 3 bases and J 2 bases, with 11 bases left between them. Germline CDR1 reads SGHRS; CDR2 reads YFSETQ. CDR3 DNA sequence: TGCGCCAGCAGCTCGAGCAGGGGCAACACCGGGGAGCTGTTTTTT. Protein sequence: CASSSSRGNTGELFF.